Presented here are 20 T cell receptor beta chains from one specimen sequenced in a study of blood T cell repertoires in COVID-19. Profiled with immunoSEQ multiplex PCR; TCRdb holds only in-frame clones, not every one. This table holds 120,000 to 150,000 clones, about 80% found once. Sample: PBMCs or T cells enriched from blood (not recorded which). These receptors all stem from a young woman who had been exposed to COVID-19.

This chain uses TRBV7-7 with TRBJ2-2; a possible D gene is TRBD1 (7 bases). The V end was cut by 8 bases, the J end by 6 bases, with 13 bases between. Germline CDR1 SSHAT, CDR2 FNYEAQ (reference sequence). The CDR3 covers 13 residues. This chain's CDR3 is CASAAGGSGELFF. As DNA, the CDR3 is TGTGCCAGCGCGGCAGGGGGGTCCGGGGAGCTGTTTTTT.

The chain links TRBV20-1 to TRBJ1-2; TRBD1 agrees at 7 bases. CDR3 length: 11 amino acids. CDR1 is DFQATT and CDR2 is SNEGSKA in the germline V gene (reference sequence). Trimming cost V 4 bases and J 8 bases; bases outside gene matches: 4. The CDR3 sequence: CSATQGLGYTF. CDR3 coding DNA: TGCAGTGCTACACAGGGGTTGGGCTACACCTTC.

V and J are TRBV7-9 and TRBJ2-7; D is uncertain. Trimming removed 5 bases from V and 2 bases from J, with 10 bases in between. Germline CDR1 SEHNR, CDR2 FQNEAQ (reference sequence). The CDR3 loop spans 13 amino acids. The CDR3 bases are TGTGCCAGCAGCAAAGTTGGGCCCTACGAGCAGTACTTC. Its translation is CASSKVGPYEQYF.

The chain couples TRBV7-9 to TRBJ2-5; 8 positions match TRBD2. J gave up 2 bases and V 3 bases, and 2 bases lay outside the gene matches. Germline CDR1 reads SEHNR; CDR2 reads FQNEAQ (reference sequence). CDR3 size: 14 residues. In nucleotides, the CDR3 is TGTGCCAGCAGCTTTCCTAGCGGGCAAGAGACCCAGTACTTC. Protein sequence: CASSFPSGQETQYF.

This clone came up once. V and J are TRBV7-2 and TRBJ2-1; the match to TRBD2 covers 9 bases. Trimming at V came to 1 base and at J to 4 bases, leaving 2 bases not matched to a gene. Germline V gene lookup returns CDR1 SGHTA and CDR2 FQGNSA. This CDR3 has 15 residues. The CDR3 protein is CASSLVAGEYNEQFF. CDR3 nucleotide sequence: TGTGCCAGCAGCTTAGTAGCGGGAGAATACAATGAGCAGTTCTTC.

The chain links TRBV9 to TRBJ1-6; 8 bases agree with TRBD1. Germline V gene lookup returns CDR1 SGDLS and CDR2 YYNGEE. This CDR3 has 16 amino acids. The V gene end was trimmed by 3 bases and the J gene end by 0 bases; junction bases not matched to a gene: 2. CDR3 in DNA: TGTGCCAGCAGCGGAGGACAGGGCTCCTATAATTCACCCCTCCACTTT. It translates to CASSGGQGSYNSPLHF.

The rearrangement links TRBV29-1 to TRBJ1-2; D uncertain. CDR1 is SQVTM, CDR2 ANQGSEA, per germline. Trimming removed 4 bases from V and 2 bases from J, with 5 bases in between. The CDR3 covers 11 residues. In nucleotides, the CDR3 is TGCAGCGTTGGTGAGAACTATGGCTACACCTTC. Its translation: CSVGENYGYTF. Complete variable domain (other parts from reference TRBV29-1 and TRBJ1-2): SAVISQKPSRDICQRGTSLTIQCQVDSQVTMMFWYRQQPGQSLTLIATANQGSEATYESGFVIDKFPISRPNLTFSTLTVSNMSPEDSSIYLCSVGENYGYTFGSGTRLTVV.

The V and J genes are TRBV4-1 and TRBJ2-7; D gene uncertain. The CDR3 spans 17 residues. The germline gives CDR1 MGHRA, CDR2 YSYEKL. V lost 5 bases and J lost 0, with 20 bases in between. CDR3 sequence reads: CASSLREVPRSSYEQYF. The CDR3 coding sequence is TGCGCCAGCAGCTTACGAGAGGTTCCGCGCAGCTCCTACGAGCAGTACTTC.

The gene calls are TRBV9 and TRBJ2-1; possibly TRBD2 for D (6 bases). CDR1 and CDR2 from the germline V gene are SGDLS and YYNGEE. The CDR3 runs 15 residues. V was pared by 1 base and J by 7 bases, with 15 bases between. The CDR3 here is CASSVNSGFRNEQFF. The CDR3 DNA reads TGTGCCAGCAGCGTAAACAGCGGGTTCAGGAATGAGCAGTTCTTC.

The chain combines TRBV28 with TRBJ1-6; no firm D call. The CDR3 length is 14 residues. Germline CDR1 and CDR2: MDHEN and SYDVKM. The germline V and J ends were trimmed by 7 bases and 7 bases, with 14 bases remaining between them. CDR3 residues: CASIKHPINSPLHF. The DNA of the CDR3 is TGTGCCAGCATCAAGCACCCCATCAATTCACCCCTCCACTTT.

The chain has TRBV5-1 and TRBJ2-3; 9 bases map to TRBD2. Germline V CDR1 and CDR2: SGHRS, YFSETQ. The CDR3 runs to 16 residues. V shed 0 bases and J 2 bases; nucleotides not matched to a gene: 4. The DNA of the CDR3 is TGCGCCAGCAGCTTGGGGGCTAGCGGGGACACAGATACGCAGTATTTT. It yields the protein CASSLGASGDTDTQYF.

The rearrangement uses TRBV2 and TRBJ2-7; D is undetermined. This CDR3 comprises 11 residues. Germline V gives CDR1 SNHLY, CDR2 FYNNEI. V gave up 7 bases and J gave up 1 base, with 5 bases separating them. CDR3 in amino acids: CASILSYEQYF. The CDR3 DNA follows: TGTGCCAGCATTCTATCCTACGAGCAGTACTTC.

This sequence joins TRBV3-1 (or the pseudogene TRBV3-2) and TRBJ2-2; 11 bases match TRBD2. The CDR3 length is 14 residues. V lost 6 bases and J lost 6; bases outside the gene matches: 3. Germline CDR1 is LGHDT and CDR2 is YNNKEL (reference sequence). CDR3 amino acids: CASSRSGRAGELFF. The CDR3 DNA is TGTGCCAGCAGTCGTAGCGGGAGGGCCGGGGAGCTGTTTTTT.

This rearrangement joins TRBV28 to TRBJ2-5, with D perhaps TRBD2 (5 bases). V was clipped by 3 bases and J by 2 bases, with 13 bases between them. Germline V gene data show CDR1 as MDHEN and CDR2 as SYDVKM. The length of the CDR3 is 15 residues. In DNA, the CDR3 is TGTGCCAGCAGTTTCGCCGGGAATGAACAAGAGACCCAGTACTTC. As protein: CASSFAGNEQETQYF.

Note on this clone: Other DNA sequences from this sample encode an identical CDR3 as well. V usage is TRBV7-9 and J usage is TRBJ1-3; D is unresolved. Trimming took off 5 bases at V and 2 bases at J, with 10 bases between the two ends. This CDR3 has 14 residues. Germline V gene data show CDR1 as SEHNR and CDR2 as FQNEAQ (reference sequence). In nucleotides, the CDR3 is TGTGCCAGCAGCCTCCGCGGCACTGGAAACACCATATATTTT. Encoded protein: CASSLRGTGNTIYF. The full variable domain, with the rest looked up from reference TRBV7-9 and TRBJ1-3, is DTGVSQNPRHKITKRGQNVTFRCDPISEHNRLYWYRQTLGQGPEFLTYFQNEAQLEKSRLLSDRFSAERPKGSFSTLEIQRTEQGDSAMYLCASSLRGTGNTIYFGEGSWLTVV.

The chain employs TRBV7-3 and TRBJ2-1; 8 positions agree with TRBD1. Per the germline V gene, CDR1 is SGHTA and CDR2 is FQGTGA. The CDR3 loop spans 16 amino acids. The junction had 6 bases not matched to a gene; V was cut back by 5 bases and J by 0 bases. The CDR3 DNA follows: TGTGCCAGCAGCCGAAGGACAGGGAGCTCCTACAATGAGCAGTTCTTC. Translating gives CASSRRTGSSYNEQFF.

This chain joins TRBV19 and TRBJ1-2; tentative D call: TRBD1 (5 bases). From germline, CDR1 is LNHDA and CDR2 SQIVND (reference sequence). The CDR3 totals 15 residues. The V gene lost 7 bases and the J gene lost 2 bases, with 17 bases spanning the gap. The CDR3 region has the DNA TGTGCCAGTAAACAACGGGACTCCCCCAACTATGGCTACACCTTC. This sequence encodes CASKQRDSPNYGYTF.

J is TRBJ2-5 and V is TRBV2; 10 bases match TRBD1. The CDR3 length is 15 residues. The V and J ends lost 6 bases and 5 bases, in that order; junction bases with no gene match: 9. The germline gives CDR1 SNHLY, CDR2 FYNNEI. The DNA of the CDR3 is TGTGCCAGCAGCCCTTGGGACAGGGGATTGGAGACCCAGTACTTC. Translation: CASSPWDRGLETQYF.

The V call is TRBV7-9, the J call TRBJ1-2; 9 bases agree with TRBD1. Trimming took 6 bases from V and 2 from J; bases not matched to a gene: 4. Germline CDR1 SEHNR, CDR2 FQNEAQ (reference sequence). This CDR3 spans 14 amino acids. The DNA of the CDR3 is TGTGCCAGCAGGGAGGGACAGGGAAACTATGGCTACACCTTC. This gives the protein CASREGQGNYGYTF.

The rearrangement joins TRBV18 to TRBJ1-1, with D perhaps matching TRBD1 (6 bases). Germline V gives CDR1 KGHSH, CDR2 LQKENI. This CDR3 is built from 16 residues. V lost 3 bases and J lost 2, with 16 bases in between. The CDR3 coding sequence is TGTGCCAGCTCACCCTCGGCACGGACAGTTAACACTGAAGCTTTCTTT. Its protein product is CASSPSARTVNTEAFF.